What follows describes a single TCR beta chain. This clonotype appeared many times. This receptor's antigen is unknown. Qualities for individual bases were not recorded, and no much larger clone is one base off. Per the germline V gene, MGHRA is the CDR1 and YSYEKL is the CDR2. V is pruned by 4 bases and J by 6 bases, leaving 13 bases of the junction without a gene match. The CDR3, cysteine through phenylalanine, is 16 amino acids long. Of the read, only the CDR3 DNA is kept; its 48 bases are in frame from base 1. The data belong to a study of T cell repertoires in cytomegalovirus infection (dated by TCRdb to the late 2010s). Study-level background: Donor HLA type was relevant to the analysis, because carriage of CMV infection together with the matching HLA type was indicated by public TCR beta signatures. Results the study describes overall, beyond this receptor: Cumulative frequency of public TCR beta family members discriminated carriers of CMV infection plus the relevant HLA type in this cohort and an independent 352-donor cohort. In the ex vivo response, HLA-C-restricted CMV-specific TCR beta clonotypes were dominant, and in two of eight donors the single most frequent clonotype came from this HLA-C-restricted group.

These reads were obtained on an Illumina HiSeq 1500. The public reads were reanalyzed by TCRdb: fastp trimming at Q25, MiXCR alignment, in-frame beta chains only. Duplicate CDR3 protein sequences are folded into a single record with the most common DNA and genes. In this sample the table shows about 230,000 distinct CDR3 sequences, roughly 22% of which occur a single time. Roughly 18% of the sample goes to the ten largest clones. The TCR originated in a human donor in good health (CMV status not recorded). Some clones in this sample may be carry-over from other donors' samples. The receptor chain draws on TRBV4-1 and TRBJ1-1; TRBD1 fits 8 bases in the junction. Sequenced input: CD8+ T cells from PBMCs. The DNA reads TGCGCCAGCAGCCTGACCAGGGGGCAAGTAGGCCCTGAAGCTTTCTTT. It codes for CASSLTRGQVGPEAFF.